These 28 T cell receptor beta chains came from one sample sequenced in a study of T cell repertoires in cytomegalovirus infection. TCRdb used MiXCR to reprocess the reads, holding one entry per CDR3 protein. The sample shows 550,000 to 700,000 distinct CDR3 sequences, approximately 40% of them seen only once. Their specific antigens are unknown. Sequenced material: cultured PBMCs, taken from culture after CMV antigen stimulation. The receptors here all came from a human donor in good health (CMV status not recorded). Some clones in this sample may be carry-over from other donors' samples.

The chain's CDR3 is CASRRNSYTSYGYTF. The CDR3 DNA reads as TGTGCCAGCAGGAGAAACAGCTACACCTCCTATGGCTACACCTTC. V and J are TRBV2 and TRBJ1-2; D gene ambiguous. Trimming stripped 6 bases from V and 4 bases from J, with 18 bases between. CDR1 is SNHLY and CDR2 is FYNNEI in the germline V gene. CDR3 length: 15 residues.

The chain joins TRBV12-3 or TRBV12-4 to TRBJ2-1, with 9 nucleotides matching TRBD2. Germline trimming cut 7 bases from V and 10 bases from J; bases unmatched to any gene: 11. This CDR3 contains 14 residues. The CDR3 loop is CASTRGSGRSEQFF. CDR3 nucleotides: TGTGCCAGCACCCGGGGTAGCGGGAGAAGCGAGCAGTTCTTC.

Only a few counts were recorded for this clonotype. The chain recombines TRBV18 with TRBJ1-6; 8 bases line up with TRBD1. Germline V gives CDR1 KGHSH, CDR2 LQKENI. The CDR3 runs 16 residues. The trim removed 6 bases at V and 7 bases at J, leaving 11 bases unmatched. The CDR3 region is CASSLDRTGLNSPLHF. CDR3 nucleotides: TGTGCCAGCTCCCTCGACAGGACAGGGCTGAATTCACCCCTCCACTTT.

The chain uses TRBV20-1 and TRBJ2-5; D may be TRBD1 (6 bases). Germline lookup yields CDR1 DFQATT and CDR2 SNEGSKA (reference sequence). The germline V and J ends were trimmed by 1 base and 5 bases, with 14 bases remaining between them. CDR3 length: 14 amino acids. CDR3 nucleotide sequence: TGCAGTGCTAGAGTAAGGGGGAGTGGGGAGACCCAGTACTTC. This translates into CSARVRGSGETQYF.

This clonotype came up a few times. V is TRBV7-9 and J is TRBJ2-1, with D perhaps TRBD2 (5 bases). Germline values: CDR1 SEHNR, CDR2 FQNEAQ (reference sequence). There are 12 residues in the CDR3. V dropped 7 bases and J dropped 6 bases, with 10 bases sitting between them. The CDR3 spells CASIDYLNEQFF. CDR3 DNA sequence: TGTGCCAGCATTGACTACCTCAATGAGCAGTTCTTC.

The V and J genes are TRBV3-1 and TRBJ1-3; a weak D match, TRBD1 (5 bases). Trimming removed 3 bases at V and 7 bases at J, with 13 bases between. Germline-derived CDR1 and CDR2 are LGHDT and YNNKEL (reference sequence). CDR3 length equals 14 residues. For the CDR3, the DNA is TGTGCCAGCAGCCAGGAGGACAAGGGGAACACCATATATTTT. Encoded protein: CASSQEDKGNTIYF.

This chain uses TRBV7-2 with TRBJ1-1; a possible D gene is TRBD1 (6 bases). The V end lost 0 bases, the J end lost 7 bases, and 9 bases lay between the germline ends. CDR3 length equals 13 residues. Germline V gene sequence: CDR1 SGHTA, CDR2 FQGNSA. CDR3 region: CASSLAVTGEAFF. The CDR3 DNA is TGTGCCAGCAGCTTAGCTGTGACAGGTGAAGCTTTCTTT.

The chain's CDR3 is CASSFLSTGPLPINEKLFF. DNA of the CDR3: TGTGCCAGCAGTTTTCTCTCAACAGGGCCGCTACCCATTAATGAAAAACTGTTTTTT. The chain uses TRBV27 and TRBJ1-4, with TRBD1 as a possible D gene (6 bases). The germline V gene encodes CDR1 MNHEY and CDR2 SMNVEV (reference sequence). CDR3 size: 19 residues. V was clipped by 3 bases and J by 4 bases, with 24 bases between them.

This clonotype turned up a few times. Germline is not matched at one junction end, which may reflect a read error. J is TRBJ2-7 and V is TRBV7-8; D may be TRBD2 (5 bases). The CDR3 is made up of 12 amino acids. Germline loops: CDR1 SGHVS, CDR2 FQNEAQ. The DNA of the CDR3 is TGTGCCAGCAGCCCTTACTCCGGGCCGGGGTTTTTC. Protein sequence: CASSPYSGPGFF.

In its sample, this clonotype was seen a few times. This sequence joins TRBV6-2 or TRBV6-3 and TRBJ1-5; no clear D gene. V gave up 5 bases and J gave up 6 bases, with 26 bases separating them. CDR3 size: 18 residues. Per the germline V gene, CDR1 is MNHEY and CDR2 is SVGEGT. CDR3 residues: CASSKPLSTLRHGQPQHF. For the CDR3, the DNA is TGTGCCAGCAGTAAGCCCCTATCGACCCTTCGTCACGGTCAGCCCCAGCATTTT.

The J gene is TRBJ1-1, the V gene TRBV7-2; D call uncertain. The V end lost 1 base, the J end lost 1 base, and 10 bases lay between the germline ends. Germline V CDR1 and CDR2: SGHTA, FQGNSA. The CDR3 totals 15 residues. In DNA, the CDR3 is TGTGCCAGCAGCTTAGTCTCAGGTGAGAACACTGAAGCTTTCTTT. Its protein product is CASSLVSGENTEAFF.

For the CDR3, the DNA is TGTGCCAGCAGTTACGGGCAGGGTGGTTCACCCCTCCACTTT. Amino acids: CASSYGQGGSPLHF. The chain is built from TRBV6-6 and TRBJ1-6; D might be TRBD1 (5 bases). The CDR3 is 14 residues long. Germline V gene data show CDR1 as MNHNY and CDR2 as SVGAGI (reference sequence). V was trimmed by 2 bases and J by 9 bases, leaving 11 bases between them.

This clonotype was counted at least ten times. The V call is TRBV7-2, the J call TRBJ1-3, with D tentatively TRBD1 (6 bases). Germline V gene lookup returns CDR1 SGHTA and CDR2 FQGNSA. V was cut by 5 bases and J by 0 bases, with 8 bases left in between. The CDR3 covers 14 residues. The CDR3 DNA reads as TGTGCCAGCAGCCCGGACAGCTCTGGAAACACCATATATTTT. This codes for CASSPDSSGNTIYF.

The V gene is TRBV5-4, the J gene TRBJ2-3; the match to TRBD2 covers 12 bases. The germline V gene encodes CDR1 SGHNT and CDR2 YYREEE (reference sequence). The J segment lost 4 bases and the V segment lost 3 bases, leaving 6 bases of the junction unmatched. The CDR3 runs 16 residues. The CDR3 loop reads CASSSASGGEADTQYF. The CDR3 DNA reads TGTGCCAGCAGCTCTGCTAGCGGGGGGGAGGCAGATACGCAGTATTTT.

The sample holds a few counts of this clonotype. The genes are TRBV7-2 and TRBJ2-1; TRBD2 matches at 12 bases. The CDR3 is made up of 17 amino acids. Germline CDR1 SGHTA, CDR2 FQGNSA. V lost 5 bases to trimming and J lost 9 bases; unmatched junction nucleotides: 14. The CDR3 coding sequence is TGTGCCAGCAGCCCACCCCCTGGGGCTAGCGGGAGGGCTGAGCAGTTCTTC. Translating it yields CASSPPPGASGRAEQFF.

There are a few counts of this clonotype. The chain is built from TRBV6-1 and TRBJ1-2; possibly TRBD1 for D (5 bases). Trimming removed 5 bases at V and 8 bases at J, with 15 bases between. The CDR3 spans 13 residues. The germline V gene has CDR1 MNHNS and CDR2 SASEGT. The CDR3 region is CASSFGGAEGYTF. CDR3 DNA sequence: TGTGCCAGCAGTTTCGGAGGGGCGGAGGGCTACACCTTC.

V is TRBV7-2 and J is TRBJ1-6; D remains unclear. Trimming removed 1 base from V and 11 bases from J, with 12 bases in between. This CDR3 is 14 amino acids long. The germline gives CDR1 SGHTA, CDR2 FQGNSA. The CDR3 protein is CASSLDWGDAPLHF. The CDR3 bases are TGTGCCAGCAGCTTAGACTGGGGTGACGCACCCCTCCACTTT.

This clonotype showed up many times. DNA of the CDR3: TGTGCCAGCAGCTTAGGTTCACAGCAGAACACTGAAGCTTTCTTT. Encoded protein: CASSLGSQQNTEAFF. The chain uses TRBV7-6 and TRBJ1-1; D gene ambiguous. With 1 base removed from V and 1 base from J, the gap between germline ends came to 10 bases. There are 15 residues in the CDR3. Germline assignment: CDR1 SGHVS and CDR2 FNYEAQ.

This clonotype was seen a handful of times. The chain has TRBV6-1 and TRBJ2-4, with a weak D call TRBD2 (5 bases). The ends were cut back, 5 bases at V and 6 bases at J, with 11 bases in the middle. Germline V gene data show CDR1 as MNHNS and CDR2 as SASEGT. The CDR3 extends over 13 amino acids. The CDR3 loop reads CASSYGIGNIQYF. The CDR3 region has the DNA TGTGCCAGCAGTTACGGGATTGGAAACATTCAGTACTTC.

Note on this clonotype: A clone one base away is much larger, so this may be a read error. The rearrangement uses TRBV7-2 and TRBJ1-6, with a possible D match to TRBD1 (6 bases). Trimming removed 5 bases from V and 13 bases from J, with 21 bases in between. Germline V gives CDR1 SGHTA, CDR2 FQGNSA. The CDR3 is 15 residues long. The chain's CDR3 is CASSQEGVRPGPLHF. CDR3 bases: TGTGCCAGCAGCCAAGAGGGGGTTAGACCGGGCCCCCTCCACTTT.

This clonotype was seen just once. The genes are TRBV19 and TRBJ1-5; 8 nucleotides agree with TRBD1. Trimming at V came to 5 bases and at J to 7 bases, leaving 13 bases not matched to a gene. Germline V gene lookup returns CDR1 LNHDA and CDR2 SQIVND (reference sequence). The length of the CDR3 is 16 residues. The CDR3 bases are TGTGCCAGTAGTCGCGGGCAGGGGGCAGGTTTACAGCCCCAGCATTTT. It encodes CASSRGQGAGLQPQHF.

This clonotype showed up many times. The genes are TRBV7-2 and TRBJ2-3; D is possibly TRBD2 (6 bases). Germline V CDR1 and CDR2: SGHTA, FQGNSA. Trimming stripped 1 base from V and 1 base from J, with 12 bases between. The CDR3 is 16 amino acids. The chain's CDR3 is CASSLVSRGGTDTQYF. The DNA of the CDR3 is TGTGCCAGCAGCTTAGTATCGCGGGGAGGCACAGATACGCAGTATTTT.

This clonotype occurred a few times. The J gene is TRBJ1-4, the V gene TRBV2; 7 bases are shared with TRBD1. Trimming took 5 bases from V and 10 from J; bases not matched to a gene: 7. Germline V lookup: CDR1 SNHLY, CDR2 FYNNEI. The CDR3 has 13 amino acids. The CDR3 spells CASSPDRDGKLFF. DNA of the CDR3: TGTGCCAGCAGTCCCGACAGGGACGGAAAACTGTTTTTT.

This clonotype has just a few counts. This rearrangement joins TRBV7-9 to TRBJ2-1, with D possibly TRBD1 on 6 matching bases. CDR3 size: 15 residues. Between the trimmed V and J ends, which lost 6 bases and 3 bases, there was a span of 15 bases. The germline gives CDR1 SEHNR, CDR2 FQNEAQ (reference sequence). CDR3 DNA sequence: TGTGCCAGCAGTTCTAGGGGACACTTCTACAATGAGCAGTTCTTC. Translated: CASSSRGHFYNEQFF. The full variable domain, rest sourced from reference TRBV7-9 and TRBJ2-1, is DTGVSQNPRHKITKRGQNVTFRCDPISEHNRLYWYRQTLGQGPEFLTYFQNEAQLEKSRLLSDRFSAERPKGSFSTLEIQRTEQGDSAMYLCASSSRGHFYNEQFFGPGTRLTVL.

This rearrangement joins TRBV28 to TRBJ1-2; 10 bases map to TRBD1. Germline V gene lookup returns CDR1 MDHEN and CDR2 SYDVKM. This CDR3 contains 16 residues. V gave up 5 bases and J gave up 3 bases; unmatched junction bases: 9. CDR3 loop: CASSQTPGTGDYGYTF. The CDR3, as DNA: TGTGCCAGCAGTCAAACCCCCGGGACAGGGGACTATGGCTACACCTTC.

The CDR3 loop reads CASIRTSGVGTDTQYF. The CDR3, as DNA: TGTGCCAGCATTCGGACTAGCGGGGTGGGCACAGATACGCAGTATTTT. The rearrangement uses TRBV2 and TRBJ2-3, with 12 nucleotides matching TRBD2. This CDR3 comprises 16 residues. V lost 7 bases to trimming and J lost 1 base; unmatched junction nucleotides: 6. Per the germline V gene, CDR1 is SNHLY and CDR2 is FYNNEI. Supplemented by reference TRBV2 and TRBJ2-3, the full variable domain reads EPEVTQTPSHQVTQMGQEVILRCVPISNHLYFYWYRQILGQKVEFLVSFYNNEISEKSEIFDDQFSVERPDGSNFTLKIRSTKLEDSAMYFCASIRTSGVGTDTQYFGPGTRLTVL.

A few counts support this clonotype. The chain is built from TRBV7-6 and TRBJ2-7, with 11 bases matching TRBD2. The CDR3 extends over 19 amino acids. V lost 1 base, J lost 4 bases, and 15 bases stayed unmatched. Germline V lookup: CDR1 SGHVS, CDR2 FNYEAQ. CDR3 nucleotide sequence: TGTGCCAGCAGCTTAGTCCCCCCCCCTAGCGGGAGGCAGAAATACGAGCAGTACTTC. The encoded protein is CASSLVPPPSGRQKYEQYF.

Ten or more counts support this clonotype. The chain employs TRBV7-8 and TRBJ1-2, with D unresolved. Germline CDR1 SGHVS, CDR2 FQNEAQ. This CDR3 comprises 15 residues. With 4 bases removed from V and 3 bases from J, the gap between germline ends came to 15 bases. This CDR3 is CASSSWSRRDYGYTF. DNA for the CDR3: TGTGCCAGCAGCTCCTGGTCCCGTAGGGACTATGGCTACACCTTC.